These 9 T cell receptor beta chains were sequenced from one sample in a study of blood T cell repertoires in COVID-19. Here immunoSEQ multiplex PCR was the method, and the copy in TCRdb shows in-frame clones only, minus some. The sample yields fewer than 300,000 clones, 90% seen once. The sequenced sample consisted of PBMCs or T cells enriched from blood (not recorded which). The receptors originated from a woman aged 25 to 39 who had recovered from COVID-19.

The genes are TRBV28 and TRBJ2-7, with TRBD1 identical over 9 bases. Germline lookup yields CDR1 MDHEN and CDR2 SYDVKM. CDR3 length: 15 residues. V shed 3 bases, J shed 1 base, and the junction held 4 bases outside the gene matches. CDR3 DNA sequence: TGTGCCAGCAGTTTGCCCGGGACAGGGTCCTACGAGCAGTACTTC. It translates to CASSLPGTGSYEQYF.

This chain joins TRBV19 and TRBJ2-3, with 12 bases matching TRBD2. The CDR3 has 17 residues. The V gene's germline CDR1 is LNHDA and CDR2 SQIVND (reference sequence). The junction had 12 bases not matched to a gene; V was cut back by 7 bases and J by 4 bases. Written as DNA, the CDR3 is TGTGCCAGTATCGCTAGACCGGGACTAGCGGGCTCAGATACGCAGTATTTT. It translates to CASIARPGLAGSDTQYF.

This clone was counted only a few times. The chain has TRBV6-4 and TRBJ2-2; 7 bases line up with TRBD1. The CDR3 is 15 amino acids. CDR1 and CDR2 (germline): MRHNA, SNTAGT. Losses at the gene ends were 3 bases for V and 4 bases for J; bases not matched to a gene: 5. For the CDR3, the DNA is TGTGCCAGCAGTGATGAGGGGGCACCCACCGGGGAGCTGTTTTTT. Amino acid sequence: CASSDEGAPTGELFF.

The rearrangement uses TRBV4-1 and TRBJ2-2; a possible D gene is TRBD1 (5 bases). CDR1 and CDR2 from the germline V gene are MGHRA and YSYEKL. The V and J ends lost 3 bases and 1 base respectively, with 9 bases between them. The CDR3 runs 15 residues. The DNA of the CDR3 is TGCGCCAGCAGCCACCTAGGACAGAACACCGGGGAGCTGTTTTTT. The encoded protein is CASSHLGQNTGELFF.

The chain couples TRBV6-1 to TRBJ2-7, with D tentatively TRBD1 (5 bases). This CDR3 comprises 15 residues. Germline-derived CDR1 and CDR2 are MNHNS and SASEGT. Deletions cut 3 bases from V and 0 bases from J, with 12 bases between. CDR3 sequence (DNA): TGTGCCAGCAGTGACATCAGGGTAAGCTCCTACGAGCAGTACTTC. Residues: CASSDIRVSSYEQYF.

The chain uses TRBV28 and TRBJ2-7; D is unresolved. Trimming shortened V by 2 bases and J by 1 base, and 12 bases separated the two germline ends. The V gene's germline CDR1 is MDHEN and CDR2 SYDVKM. CDR3 length equals 15 residues. CDR3 sequence reads: CASSLAELFSYEQYF. In DNA form, the CDR3 reads TGTGCCAGCAGTTTAGCGGAACTTTTTTCCTACGAGCAGTACTTC.

This clone was seen just once. This chain connects TRBV9 to TRBJ2-3, with 7 bases aligning to TRBD2. Germline values: CDR1 SGDLS, CDR2 YYNGEE. V was pared by 0 bases and J by 2 bases, with 3 bases of the junction left unmatched. The CDR3 has 15 residues. The CDR3, as DNA: TGTGCCAGCAGCGTAGAGGGACTACCCACAGATACGCAGTATTTT. Its protein is CASSVEGLPTDTQYF.

V is TRBV27 and J is TRBJ2-7, with TRBD2 as a possible D gene (5 bases). The V end lost 3 bases, the J end lost 6 bases, and 12 bases lay between the germline ends. Germline V gene sequence: CDR1 MNHEY, CDR2 SMNVEV (reference sequence). CDR3 length: 13 residues. The CDR3, as DNA: TGTGCCAGCAGTTTCCCGACCCGGGGCGAGCAGTACTTC. Its translation: CASSFPTRGEQYF.

V is TRBV28 and J is TRBJ1-6, with 11 bases fitting TRBD1. Germline loops: CDR1 MDHEN, CDR2 SYDVKM. The CDR3 is made up of 15 amino acids. V was pared by 7 bases and J by 6 bases, with 5 bases of the junction left unmatched. CDR3 protein: CASTPDRGRNSPLHF. CDR3 DNA: TGTGCCAGCACCCCGGACAGGGGGCGTAATTCACCCCTCCACTTT.